This T cell receptor beta chain originates from a study of CD8+ T cells in alopecia areata. General study points: Normal skin's resident alphabeta T cells are also sequenced in scalp samples. Patients showed less clear TCR sequence sharing than mice, possibly partly because of HLA diversity.

cDNA prepared by RNA extraction and subsequent reverse transcription served as the template for sequencing. The protocol was immunoSEQ multiplex PCR, while the TCRdb copy is restricted to in-frame clones and leaves out a portion. The data contain around 140,000 clones, 75% to 90% of them seen just once; the ten biggest clones take up more than 13%. Notes on this clone: Its antigen is still unknown.

From alopecia areata patients, lesional scalp punch biopsies and peripheral blood were collected. The germline V and J ends were trimmed by 4 bases and 0 bases, with 9 bases remaining between them. CDR3 length: 14 amino acids. Germline CDR1 reads SQVTM; CDR2 reads ANQGSEA. J is TRBJ1-4 and V is TRBV29-1; D call uncertain. The sample in question was CD8+ T cells sorted from blood, obtained at week 0. The sequence was collected from a human donor with alopecia areata. The CDR3 loop is CSVAFPATNEKLFF. The DNA for the CDR3 is TGCAGCGTTGCGTTTCCTGCAACTAATGAAAAACTGTTTTTT.